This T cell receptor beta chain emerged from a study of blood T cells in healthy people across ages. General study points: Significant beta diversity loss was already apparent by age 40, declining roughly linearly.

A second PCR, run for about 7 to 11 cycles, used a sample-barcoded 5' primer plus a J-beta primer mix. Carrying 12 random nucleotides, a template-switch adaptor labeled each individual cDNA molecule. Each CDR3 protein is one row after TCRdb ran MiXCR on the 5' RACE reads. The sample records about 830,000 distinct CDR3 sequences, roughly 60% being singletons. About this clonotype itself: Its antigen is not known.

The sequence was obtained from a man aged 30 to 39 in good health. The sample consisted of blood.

CDR3 bases: TGTGCCAGCAGCGGCCCCGGACAGGGACACGAGCAGTACTTC. It is translated as CASSGPGQGHEQYF. This sequence joins TRBV7-9 and TRBJ2-4, with 8 bases aligning to TRBD1. The J call may be in error: the DNA end matches TRBJ2-7 better. CDR3 size: 14 residues. The germline CDR1 and CDR2 sequences are SEHNR and FQNEAQ (reference sequence).